This passage covers 17 T cell receptor beta chains from one sample sequenced in a study of beta chain features in type 1 diabetes. The study, taken as a whole, reports: Shortening of TCRB CDR3s, moderate but significant, appeared in all four CD4+ subsets of Type 1 diabetes patients.

Antigens for these TCRs are unknown. All of the isolated RNA was reverse transcribed, so expressed TCRB transcripts were sequenced. TCRdb's copy holds only in-frame clones and misses some; the assay was immunoSEQ multiplex PCR. Altogether around 310,000 clones are present, approximately 15% being singletons, with the ten largest covering 0.013% to 0.015%. Sequencing used naive CD4+ T cells from blood. These receptor sequences come from a young woman with type 1 diabetes.

In its sample, this clone was seen a few times. The V and J genes are TRBV29-1 and TRBJ2-2; possible D gene TRBD2, 7 bases. The CDR3 has 15 residues. Trimming took 4 bases from V and 5 from J, leaving 17 bases between them. The germline V gene has CDR1 SQVTM and CDR2 ANQGSEA. CDR3 sequence: CSVGIRGGKTGELFF. In DNA form, the CDR3 reads TGCAGCGTTGGAATTAGGGGGGGAAAAACCGGGGAGCTGTTTTTT.

The chain combines TRBV7-9 with TRBJ1-5, with D tentatively TRBD1 (5 bases). CDR3 length: 13 amino acids. Germline V lookup: CDR1 SEHNR, CDR2 FQNEAQ (reference sequence). Trimming pared 2 bases from V and 7 bases from J, leaving 9 bases between. Here the CDR3 reads CASSLIGGQPQHF. The CDR3 nucleotides read TGTGCCAGCAGCTTAATCGGGGGGCAGCCCCAGCATTTT.

This clone showed up just a few times. This chain uses TRBV7-2 with TRBJ1-2; 8 positions agree with TRBD1. The CDR3 has 16 residues. CDR1 is SGHTA and CDR2 is FQGNSA in the germline V gene. The V gene end was trimmed by 5 bases and the J gene end by 3 bases; junction bases not matched to a gene: 11. CDR3 protein: CASSLDRGPGYYGYTF. The DNA for the CDR3 is TGTGCCAGCAGCCTCGACAGGGGCCCCGGGTACTATGGCTACACCTTC.

The chain recombines TRBV28 with TRBJ1-1; 8 bases agree with TRBD1. CDR1 is MDHEN, CDR2 SYDVKM, per germline. The CDR3 has 15 residues. The V segment lost 7 bases and the J segment 2 bases; nucleotides outside the gene matches: 9. As DNA, the CDR3 is TGTGCCAGCACCCGGACAGGGCTACCTAACACTGAAGCTTTCTTT. Translated: CASTRTGLPNTEAFF.

Only a few counts were recorded for this clone. The chain links TRBV4-2 to TRBJ2-5, with 7 bases that match TRBD1. Germline V gives CDR1 LGHNA, CDR2 YNFKEQ. V shed 5 bases, J shed 2 bases, and the junction held 2 bases outside the gene matches. The CDR3 totals 13 residues. The CDR3 DNA reads as TGTGCCAGCAGCAAGGGACAGCAAGAGACCCAGTACTTC. Translating it yields CASSKGQQETQYF.

This clone was counted between two and nine times. The V gene is TRBV30, the J gene TRBJ2-2, with 11 bases aligning to TRBD2. CDR3 length equals 13 residues. Germline V gives CDR1 GTSNPN, CDR2 SVGIG (reference sequence). The CDR3 spells CATASGRTGELFF. The CDR3 DNA is TGTGCGACGGCTAGCGGGAGGACCGGGGAGCTGTTTTTT.

This clone occurred a few times. The genes are TRBV7-2 and TRBJ2-7, with TRBD2 matching 12 bases. CDR3 length: 19 residues. V lost 5 bases, J lost 3 bases, and 17 bases stayed unmatched. Germline loops: CDR1 SGHTA, CDR2 FQGNSA. The CDR3 loop is CASSPQGLAGGLPRYEQYV. The CDR3 DNA sequence: TGTGCCAGCAGCCCACAGGGGCTAGCGGGAGGGTTACCTCGCTACGAGCAGTACGTC.

The chain employs TRBV2 and TRBJ2-5; possible D gene TRBD1, 6 bases. V shed 5 bases and J shed 6 bases, with 22 bases lying between them. The CDR3 sequence is 16 residues long. Germline V gene lookup returns CDR1 SNHLY and CDR2 FYNNEI. The CDR3: CASSYLGQTDGQTQYF. CDR3 in DNA: TGTGCCAGCAGTTACTTAGGACAGACCGACGGCCAGACCCAGTACTTC.

This clone was observed a few times. This chain joins TRBV5-1 and TRBJ2-5; 9 bases match TRBD1. V was pared by 0 bases and J by 4 bases, with 7 bases of the junction left unmatched. Germline loops: CDR1 SGHRS, CDR2 YFSETQ. This CDR3 is built from 16 residues. For the CDR3, the DNA is TGCGCCAGCAGCTTGGAATGGGGACAGGGAGCAGAGACCCAGTACTTC. Amino acid sequence: CASSLEWGQGAETQYF. The full variable domain, rest sourced from reference TRBV5-1 and TRBJ2-5, is KAGVTQTPRYLIKTRGQQVTLSCSPISGHRSVSWYQQTPGQGLQFLFEYFSETQRNKGNFPGRFSGRQFSNSRSEMNVSTLELGDSALYLCASSLEWGQGAETQYFGPGTRLLVL.

The chain employs TRBV6-5 and TRBJ1-5; D is possibly TRBD1 (5 bases). The V end lost 2 bases, the J end lost 7 bases, and 15 bases lay between the germline ends. The CDR3 extends over 15 amino acids. CDR1 is MNHEY and CDR2 is SVGAGI in the germline V gene. CDR3 loop: CASSYTAPEGQPQHF. CDR3 nucleotides: TGTGCCAGCAGTTACACGGCACCGGAGGGGCAGCCCCAGCATTTT.

This chain uses TRBV27 with TRBJ2-4; unclear D gene. Between the trimmed V and J ends, which lost 4 bases and 9 bases, there was a span of 16 bases. The CDR3 contains 14 residues. In germline, CDR1 is MNHEY, CDR2 SMNVEV (reference sequence). The CDR3 is CASSSGVVPGIQYF. Written as DNA, the CDR3 is TGTGCCAGCAGTTCGGGTGTAGTTCCGGGCATTCAGTACTTC.

This clone came up a few times. The V call is TRBV29-1, the J call TRBJ2-3; 7 bases are shared with TRBD2. The germline gives CDR1 SQVTM, CDR2 ANQGSEA. After removal of 3 bases from V and 4 bases from J, the junction contained 4 bases not matched to a gene. This CDR3 has 13 residues. This CDR3 reads CSVEELAADTQYF. The CDR3 DNA reads as TGCAGCGTTGAGGAGCTAGCGGCAGATACGCAGTATTTT.

This sequence joins TRBV5-1 and TRBJ2-5; D might be TRBD2 (6 bases). This CDR3 has 13 residues. Deletions cut 2 bases from V and 4 bases from J, with 9 bases between. Germline loops: CDR1 SGHRS, CDR2 YFSETQ. The CDR3 loop reads CASSFPGAETQYF. The CDR3 coding sequence is TGCGCCAGCAGCTTCCCGGGAGCAGAGACCCAGTACTTC.

This clone was counted between two and nine times. The CDR3 sequence is CASSQDALNEQFF. In DNA form, the CDR3 reads TGCGCCAGCAGCCAAGATGCACTCAATGAGCAGTTCTTC. J is TRBJ2-1 and V is TRBV4-3; D is ambiguous. CDR3 length: 13 residues. The germline V gene has CDR1 LGHNA and CDR2 YSLEER. Trimming shortened V by 0 bases and J by 6 bases, and 6 bases separated the two germline ends.

The J gene is TRBJ1-1, the V gene TRBV9; perhaps TRBD1 as D (5 bases). The V end was cut by 1 base, the J end by 0 bases, with 10 bases between. The V gene's germline CDR1 is SGDLS and CDR2 YYNGEE. CDR3 length: 15 residues. DNA of the CDR3: TGTGCCAGCAGCGTACAGGGTTCGATGAACACTGAAGCTTTCTTT. Protein: CASSVQGSMNTEAFF.

This clone was seen more than once but under ten times. The chain links TRBV28 to TRBJ1-2; tentatively, D is TRBD1 (6 bases). Germline CDR1 is MDHEN and CDR2 is SYDVKM. V lost 4 bases to trimming and J lost 2 bases, with 11 bases between them. The CDR3 loop spans 14 amino acids. The CDR3 DNA sequence: TGTGCCAGCAGTTCCCAGGGGCGGAACTATGGCTACACCTTC. Protein: CASSSQGRNYGYTF.

For the CDR3, the DNA is TGTGCCTGGAGTACCACACAGGGGAACACTGAAGCTTTCTTT. This sequence encodes CAWSTTQGNTEAFF. V usage is TRBV30 and J usage is TRBJ1-1; D possibly corresponds to TRBD1 (6 bases). This CDR3 has 14 amino acids. Germline CDR1 is GTSNPN and CDR2 is SVGIG (reference sequence). With 2 bases removed from V and 1 base from J, the gap between germline ends came to 11 bases.